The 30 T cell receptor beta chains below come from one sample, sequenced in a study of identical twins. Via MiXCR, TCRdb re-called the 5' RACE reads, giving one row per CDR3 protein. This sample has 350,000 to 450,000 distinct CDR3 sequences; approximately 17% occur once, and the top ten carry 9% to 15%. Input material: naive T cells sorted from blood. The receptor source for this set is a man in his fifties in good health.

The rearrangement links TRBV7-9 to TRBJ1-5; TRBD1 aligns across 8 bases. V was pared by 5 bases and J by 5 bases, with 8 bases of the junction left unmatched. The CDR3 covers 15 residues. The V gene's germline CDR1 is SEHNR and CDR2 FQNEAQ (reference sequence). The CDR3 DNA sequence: TGTGCCAGCAGCCGACAGGGGTTAGGTCATCAGCCCCAGCATTTT. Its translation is CASSRQGLGHQPQHF.

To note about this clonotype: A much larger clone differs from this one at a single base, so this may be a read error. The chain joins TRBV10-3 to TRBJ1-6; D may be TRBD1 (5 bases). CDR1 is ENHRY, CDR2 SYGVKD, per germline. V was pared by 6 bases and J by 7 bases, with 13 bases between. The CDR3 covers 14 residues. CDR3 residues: CAISRAGSNSPLHF. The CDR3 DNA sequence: TGTGCCATCAGCCGGGCAGGGTCAAATTCACCCCTCCACTTT.

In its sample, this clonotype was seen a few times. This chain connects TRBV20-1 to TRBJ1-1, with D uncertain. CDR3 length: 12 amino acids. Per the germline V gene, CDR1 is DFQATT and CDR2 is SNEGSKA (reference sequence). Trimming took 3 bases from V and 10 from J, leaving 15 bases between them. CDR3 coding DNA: TGCAGTGCTAGCGGGGAGAGGTACGGAGCTTTCTTT. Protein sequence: CSASGERYGAFF.

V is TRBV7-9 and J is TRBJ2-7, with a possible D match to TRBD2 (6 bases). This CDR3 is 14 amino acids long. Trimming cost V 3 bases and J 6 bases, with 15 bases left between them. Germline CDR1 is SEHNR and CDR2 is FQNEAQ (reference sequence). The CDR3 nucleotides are TGTGCCAGCAGCTTTGAAAGAACCGGGGGCGAGCAGTACTTC. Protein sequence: CASSFERTGGEQYF.

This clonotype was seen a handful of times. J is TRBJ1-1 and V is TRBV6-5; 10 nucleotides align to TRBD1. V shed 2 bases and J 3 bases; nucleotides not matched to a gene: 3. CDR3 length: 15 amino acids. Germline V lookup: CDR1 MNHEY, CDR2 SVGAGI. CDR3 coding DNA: TGTGCCAGCAGTTACGGGGGACAGGGGTACACTGAAGCTTTCTTT. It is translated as CASSYGGQGYTEAFF.

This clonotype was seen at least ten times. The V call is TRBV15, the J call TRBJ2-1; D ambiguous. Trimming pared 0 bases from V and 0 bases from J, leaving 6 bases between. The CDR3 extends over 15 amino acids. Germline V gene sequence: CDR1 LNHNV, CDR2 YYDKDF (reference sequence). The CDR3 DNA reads TGTGCCACCAGCAGAGACTTTAGCTCCTACAATGAGCAGTTCTTC. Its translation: CATSRDFSSYNEQFF. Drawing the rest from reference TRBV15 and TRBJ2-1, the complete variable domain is DAMVIQNPRYQVTQFGKPVTLSCSQTLNHNVMYWYQQKSSQAPKLLFHYYDKDFNNEADTPDNFQSRRPNTSFCFLDIRSPGLGDTAMYLCATSRDFSSYNEQFFGPGTRLTVL.

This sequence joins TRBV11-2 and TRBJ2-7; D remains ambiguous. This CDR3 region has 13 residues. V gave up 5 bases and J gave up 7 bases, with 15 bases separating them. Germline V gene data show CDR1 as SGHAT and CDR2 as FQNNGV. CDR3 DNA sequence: TGTGCCAGCAGCCCCCCCCCGAGGCCGGAGCAGTACTTC. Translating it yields CASSPPPRPEQYF. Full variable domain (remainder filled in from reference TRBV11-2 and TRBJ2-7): EAGVAQSPRYKIIEKRQSVAFWCNPISGHATLYWYQQILGQGPKLLIQFQNNGVVDDSQLPKDRFSAERLKGVDSTLKIQPAKLEDSAVYLCASSPPPRPEQYFGPGTRLTVT.

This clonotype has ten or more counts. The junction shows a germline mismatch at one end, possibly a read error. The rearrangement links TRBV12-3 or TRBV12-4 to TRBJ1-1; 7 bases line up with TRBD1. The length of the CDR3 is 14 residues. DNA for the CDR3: TGTGCCAGCAGCTTAGGGACAGTGAACACTGAAGCTTTCTTT. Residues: CASSLGTVNTEAFF.

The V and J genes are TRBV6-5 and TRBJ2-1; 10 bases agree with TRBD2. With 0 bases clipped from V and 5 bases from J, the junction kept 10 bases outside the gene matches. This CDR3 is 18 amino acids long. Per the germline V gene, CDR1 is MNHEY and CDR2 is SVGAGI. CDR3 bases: TGTGCCAGCAGTTACTCAATATCGACTAGCGGGTACCACAATGAGCAGTTCTTC. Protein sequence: CASSYSISTSGYHNEQFF.

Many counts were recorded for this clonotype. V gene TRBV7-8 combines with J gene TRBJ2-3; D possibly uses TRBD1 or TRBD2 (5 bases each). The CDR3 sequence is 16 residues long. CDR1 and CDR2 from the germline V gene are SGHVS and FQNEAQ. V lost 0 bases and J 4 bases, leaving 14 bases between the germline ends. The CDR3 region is CASSLAGTPWSDTQYF. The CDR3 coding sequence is TGTGCCAGCAGCTTAGCAGGGACCCCATGGTCAGATACGCAGTATTTT.

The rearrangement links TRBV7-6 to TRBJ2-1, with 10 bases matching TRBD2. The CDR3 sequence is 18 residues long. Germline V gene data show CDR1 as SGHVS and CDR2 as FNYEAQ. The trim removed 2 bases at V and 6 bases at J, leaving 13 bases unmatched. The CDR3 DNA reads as TGTGCCAGCAGCTTATTCCTAGCGGGAGTTTTCCCTCCCAATGAGCAGTTCTTC. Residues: CASSLFLAGVFPPNEQFF. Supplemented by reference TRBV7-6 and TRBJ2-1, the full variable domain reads GAGVSQSPRYKVTKRGQDVALRCDPISGHVSLYWYRQALGQGPEFLTYFNYEAQQDKSGLPNDRFSAERPEGSISTLTIQRTEQRDSAMYRCASSLFLAGVFPPNEQFFGPGTRLTVL.

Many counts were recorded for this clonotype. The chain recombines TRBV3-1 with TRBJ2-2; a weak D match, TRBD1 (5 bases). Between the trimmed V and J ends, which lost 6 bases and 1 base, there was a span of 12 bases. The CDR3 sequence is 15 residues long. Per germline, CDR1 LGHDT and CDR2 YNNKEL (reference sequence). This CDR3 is CASRNLQGNTGELFF. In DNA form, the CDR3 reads TGTGCCAGCAGAAACCTCCAGGGGAACACCGGGGAGCTGTTTTTT.

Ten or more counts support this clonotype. This CDR3 reads CASSQAAQGFSNEQFF. CDR3 bases: TGCGCCAGCAGCCAAGCCGCACAGGGGTTTAGCAATGAGCAGTTCTTC. The chain is built from TRBV4-3 and TRBJ2-1; 7 bases map to TRBD1. The CDR3 loop spans 16 amino acids. V shed 1 base and J 6 bases; nucleotides not matched to a gene: 9. Germline lookup yields CDR1 LGHNA and CDR2 YSLEER.

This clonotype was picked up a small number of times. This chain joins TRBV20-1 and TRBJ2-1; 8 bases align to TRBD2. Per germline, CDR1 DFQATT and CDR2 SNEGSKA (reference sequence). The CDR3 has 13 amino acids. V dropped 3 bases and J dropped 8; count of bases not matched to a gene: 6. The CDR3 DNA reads TGCAGTGCTAGCGGGAGGGCCTTGGATGAGCAGTTCTTC. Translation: CSASGRALDEQFF.

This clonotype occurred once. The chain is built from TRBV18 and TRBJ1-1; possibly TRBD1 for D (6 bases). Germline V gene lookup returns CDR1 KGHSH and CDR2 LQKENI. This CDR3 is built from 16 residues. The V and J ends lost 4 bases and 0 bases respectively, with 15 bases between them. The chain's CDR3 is CASSRAPGALNTEAFF. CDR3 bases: TGTGCCAGCTCACGGGCCCCGGGGGCCTTGAACACTGAAGCTTTCTTT.

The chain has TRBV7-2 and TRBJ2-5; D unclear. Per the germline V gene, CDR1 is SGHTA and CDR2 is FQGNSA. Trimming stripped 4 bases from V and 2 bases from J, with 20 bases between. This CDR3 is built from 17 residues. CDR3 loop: CASSSPRFAAQQETQYF. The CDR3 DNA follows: TGTGCCAGCAGCTCCCCTCGTTTCGCGGCGCAACAAGAGACCCAGTACTTC.

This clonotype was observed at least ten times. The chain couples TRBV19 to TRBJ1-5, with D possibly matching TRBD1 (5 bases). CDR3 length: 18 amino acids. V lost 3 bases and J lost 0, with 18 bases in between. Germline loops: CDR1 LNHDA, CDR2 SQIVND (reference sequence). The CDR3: CASSIRAVLVYSNQPQHF. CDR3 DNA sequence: TGTGCCAGTAGTATCAGGGCGGTTTTGGTATATAGCAATCAGCCCCAGCATTTT.

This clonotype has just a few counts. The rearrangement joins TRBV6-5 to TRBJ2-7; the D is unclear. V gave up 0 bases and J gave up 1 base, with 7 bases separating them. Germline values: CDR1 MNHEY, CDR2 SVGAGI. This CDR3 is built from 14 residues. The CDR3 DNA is TGTGCCAGCAGTTACTCGACACTATCCTACGAGCAGTACTTC. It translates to CASSYSTLSYEQYF.

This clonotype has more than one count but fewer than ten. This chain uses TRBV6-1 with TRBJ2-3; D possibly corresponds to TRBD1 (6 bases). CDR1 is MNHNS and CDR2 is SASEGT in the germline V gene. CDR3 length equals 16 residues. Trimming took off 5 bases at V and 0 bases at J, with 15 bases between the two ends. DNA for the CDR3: TGTGCCAGCAGTCAATTACGACAGGCTAGCACAGATACGCAGTATTTT. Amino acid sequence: CASSQLRQASTDTQYF.

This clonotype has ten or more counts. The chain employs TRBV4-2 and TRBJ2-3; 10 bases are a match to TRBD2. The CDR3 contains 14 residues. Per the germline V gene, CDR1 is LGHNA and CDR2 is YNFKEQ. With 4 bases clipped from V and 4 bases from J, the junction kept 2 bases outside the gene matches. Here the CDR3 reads CASSLGLAADTQYF. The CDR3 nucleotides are TGTGCCAGCAGCCTTGGACTAGCGGCAGATACGCAGTATTTT.

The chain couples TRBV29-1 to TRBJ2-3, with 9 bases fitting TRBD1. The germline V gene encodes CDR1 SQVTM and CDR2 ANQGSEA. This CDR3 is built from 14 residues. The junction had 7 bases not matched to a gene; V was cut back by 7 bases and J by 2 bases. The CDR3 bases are TGCAGCGCCTTGACAGGGGGGTTCACAGATACGCAGTATTTT. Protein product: CSALTGGFTDTQYF.

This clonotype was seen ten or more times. DNA of the CDR3: TGTGCCACCAGCAGAACTCCGGGACTAATTTCCTACGAGCAGTACTTC. The encoded protein is CATSRTPGLISYEQYF. The V and J genes are TRBV15 and TRBJ2-7; 7 bases line up with TRBD2. CDR1 LNHNV and CDR2 YYDKDF come from the germline V gene (reference sequence). The CDR3 is 16 residues long. Trimming took 2 bases from V and 1 from J; bases not matched to a gene: 8.

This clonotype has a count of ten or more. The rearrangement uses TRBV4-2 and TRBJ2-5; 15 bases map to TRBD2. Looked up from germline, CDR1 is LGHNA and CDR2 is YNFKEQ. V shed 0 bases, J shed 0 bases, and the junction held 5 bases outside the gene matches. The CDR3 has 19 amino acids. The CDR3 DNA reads TGTGCCAGCAGCCAAGATCCCGGGACTAGCGGGGGGTACCAAGAGACCCAGTACTTC. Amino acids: CASSQDPGTSGGYQETQYF.

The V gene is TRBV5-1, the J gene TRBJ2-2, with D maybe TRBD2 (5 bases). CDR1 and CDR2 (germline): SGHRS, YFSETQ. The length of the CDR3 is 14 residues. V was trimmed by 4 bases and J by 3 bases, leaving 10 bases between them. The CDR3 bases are TGCGCCAGCAGCGACGCGGACTACACCGGGGAGCTGTTTTTT. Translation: CASSDADYTGELFF.

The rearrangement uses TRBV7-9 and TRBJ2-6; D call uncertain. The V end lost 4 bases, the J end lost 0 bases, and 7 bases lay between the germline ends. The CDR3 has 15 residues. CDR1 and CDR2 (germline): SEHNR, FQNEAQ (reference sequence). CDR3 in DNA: TGTGCCAGCAGCTCCTTGAGCTCTGGGGCCAACGTCCTGACTTTC. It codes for CASSSLSSGANVLTF.

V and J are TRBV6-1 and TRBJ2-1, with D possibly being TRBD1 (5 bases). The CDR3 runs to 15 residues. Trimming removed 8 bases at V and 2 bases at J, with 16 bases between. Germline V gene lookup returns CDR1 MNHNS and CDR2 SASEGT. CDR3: CASGQGFSAYNEQFF. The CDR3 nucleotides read TGTGCCAGCGGGCAGGGTTTCAGCGCCTACAATGAGCAGTTCTTC.

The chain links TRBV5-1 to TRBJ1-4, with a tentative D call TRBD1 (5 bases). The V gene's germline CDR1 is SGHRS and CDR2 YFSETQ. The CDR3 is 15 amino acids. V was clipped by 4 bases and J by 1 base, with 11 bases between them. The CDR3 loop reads CASSPTGVTNEKLFF. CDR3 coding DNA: TGCGCCAGCAGCCCTACAGGAGTAACTAATGAAAAACTGTTTTTT.

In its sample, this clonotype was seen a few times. The CDR3 is CASSVNQANYGYTF. The DNA of the CDR3 is TGTGCCAGTAGTGTGAATCAAGCTAACTATGGCTACACCTTC. The chain is built from TRBV19 and TRBJ1-2; unclear D gene. Trimming took 5 bases from V and 0 from J, leaving 10 bases between them. Germline V CDR1 and CDR2: LNHDA, SQIVND (reference sequence). This CDR3 spans 14 amino acids.

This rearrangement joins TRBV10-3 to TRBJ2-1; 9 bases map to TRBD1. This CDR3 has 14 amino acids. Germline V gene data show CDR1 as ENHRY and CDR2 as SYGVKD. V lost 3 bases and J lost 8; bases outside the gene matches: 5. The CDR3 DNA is TGTGCCATCAGTGATACAGGGGGCGGGGATGAGCAGTTCTTC. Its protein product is CAISDTGGGDEQFF.

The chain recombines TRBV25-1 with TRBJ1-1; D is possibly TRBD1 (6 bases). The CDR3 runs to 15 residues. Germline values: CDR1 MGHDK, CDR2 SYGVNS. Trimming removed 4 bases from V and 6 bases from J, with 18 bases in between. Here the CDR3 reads CASSGSGTSSAEAFF. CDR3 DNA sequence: TGTGCCAGCAGTGGCTCCGGGACAAGCTCCGCTGAAGCTTTCTTT.